A selection of T cell receptor beta chains follows, all from one sample in a study of CD8 T cells in ankylosing spondylitis. TCRdb itself ran the 5' RACE reads through MiXCR, one entry per CDR3 protein. Altogether nearly 250,000 distinct CDR3 sequences are present, roughly 32% being singletons, with the ten largest covering around 4.5%. Material for sequencing was blood, either unsorted or a sorted T cell fraction (not recorded which). The source is a male donor with ankylosing spondylitis or in good health (not recorded which). Each CDR3 is given with its conserved first and last residue. The order of the fields is CDR3 protein, CDR3 DNA, clone size, D gene, J gene, V gene. D genes are given only for firm matches. Clone sizes are given selectively: once, few, many, or a class where the clone is expanded.

CASSSYRAADTQYF | TGTGCCAGCAGTTCCTACAGGGCAGCAGATACGCAGTATTTT | NA | NA | TRBJ2-3 | TRBV12-3/TRBV12-4
CASSFAGGETQYF | TGTGCCAGCAGTTTCGCTGGGGGAGAGACCCAGTACTTC | few | NA | TRBJ2-5 | TRBV6-5
CAWTEKGWREYF | TGTGCCTGGACGGAAAAGGGTTGGAGGGAGTACTTC | NA | NA | TRBJ2-7 | TRBV30
CASSTLMGSNEKLFF | TGTGCCAGCAGCACTCTGATGGGTTCAAATGAAAAACTGTTTTTT | NA | NA | TRBJ1-4 | TRBV28
CASSYGDRILNTEAFF | TGTGCCAGCAGTTACGGGGACAGGATCTTGAACACTGAAGCTTTCTTT | many | TRBD1 | TRBJ1-1 | TRBV6-5
CASTPGQGSYEQYF | TGTGCCAGCACCCCGGGACAAGGCTCCTACGAGCAGTACTTC | few | NA | TRBJ2-7 | TRBV6-1
CSVHRAVNTEAFF | TGCAGCGTCCACAGGGCAGTGAACACTGAAGCTTTCTTT | many | NA | TRBJ1-1 | TRBV29-1
CASSRDSLKGKLFF | TGTGCCAGCAGCCGGGACAGTCTAAAGGGGAAACTGTTTTTT | NA | TRBD1 | TRBJ1-4 | TRBV12-3/TRBV12-4
CASSLRPRYEQYF | TGTGCCAGCAGCTTACGGCCCCGCTACGAGCAGTACTTC | few | NA | TRBJ2-7 | TRBV5-5
CSADQGEENEQYF | TGCAGTGCTGACCAGGGCGAGGAGAACGAGCAGTACTTC | few | NA | TRBJ2-7 | TRBV20-1
CASSFGASPHEQYF | TGTGCCAGCAGCTTCGGGGCTTCTCCCCACGAGCAGTACTTC | few | NA | TRBJ2-7 | TRBV7-8
CASSTGPLPYEQYF | TGTGCCAGCTCAACCGGACCCCTCCCCTACGAGCAGTACTTC | NA | NA | TRBJ2-7 | TRBV18
CASIQDREGGPPYNEQFF | TGTGCCAGCATCCAAGATCGAGAGGGGGGGCCCCCCTACAATGAGCAGTTCTTC | once | NA | TRBJ2-1 | TRBV4-2
CASSLKGAYTIYF | TGTGCCAGCAGTTTAAAGGGGGCGTACACCATATATTTT | NA | TRBD1 | TRBJ1-3 | TRBV12-3/TRBV12-4